This T cell receptor beta chain was obtained from a study of identical twins. Germline loops: CDR1 LNHNV, CDR2 YYDKDF (reference sequence). CDR3 length equals 13 residues. V lost 0 bases, J lost 6 bases, and 5 bases lay in between. TCRdb re-derived calls from the 5' RACE reads in MiXCR, one entry per CDR3 protein. The table has 400,000 or so distinct CDR3 sequences, approximately 10% seen once. This clonotype was detected ten times or more. The sequenced material came from naive T cells sorted from blood. This chain uses TRBV15 with TRBJ1-4; tentatively, D is TRBD1 (5 bases). This receptor was identified in a woman aged 50 to 65 in good health. CDR3 loop: CATSRETDEKLFF. CDR3 nucleotides: TGTGCCACCAGCAGAGAGACAGATGAAAAACTGTTTTTT.